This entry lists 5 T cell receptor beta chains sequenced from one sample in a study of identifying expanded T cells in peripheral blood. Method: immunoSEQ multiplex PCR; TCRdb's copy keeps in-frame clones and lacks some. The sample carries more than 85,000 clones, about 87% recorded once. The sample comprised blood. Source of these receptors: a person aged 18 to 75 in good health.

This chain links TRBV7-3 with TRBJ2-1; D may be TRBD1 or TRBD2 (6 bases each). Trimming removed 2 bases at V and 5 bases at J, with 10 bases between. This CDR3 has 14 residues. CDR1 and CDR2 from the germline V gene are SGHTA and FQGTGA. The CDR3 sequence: CASSLGGGNNEQFF. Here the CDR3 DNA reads TGTGCCAGCAGCTTAGGAGGGGGTAACAATGAGCAGTTCTTC.

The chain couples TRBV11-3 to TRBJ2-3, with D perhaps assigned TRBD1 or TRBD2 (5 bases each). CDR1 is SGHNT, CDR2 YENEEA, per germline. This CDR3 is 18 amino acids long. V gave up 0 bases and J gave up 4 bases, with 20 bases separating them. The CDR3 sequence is CASSLDHGTRPGADTQYF. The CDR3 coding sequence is TGTGCCAGCAGCTTAGATCATGGGACCCGCCCCGGTGCAGATACGCAGTATTTT.

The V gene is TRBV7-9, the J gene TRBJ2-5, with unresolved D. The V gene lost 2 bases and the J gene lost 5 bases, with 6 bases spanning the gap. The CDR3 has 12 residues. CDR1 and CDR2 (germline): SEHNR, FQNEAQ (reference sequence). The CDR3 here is CASSLKSETQYF. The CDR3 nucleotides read TGTGCCAGCAGCTTAAAATCTGAGACCCAGTACTTC.

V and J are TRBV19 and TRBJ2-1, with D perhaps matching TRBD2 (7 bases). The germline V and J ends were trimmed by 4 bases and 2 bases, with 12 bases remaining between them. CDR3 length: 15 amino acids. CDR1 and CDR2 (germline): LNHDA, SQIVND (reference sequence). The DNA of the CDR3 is TGTGCCAGTAGTACCGGGGGGCCCCCCTACAATGAGCAGTTCTTC. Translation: CASSTGGPPYNEQFF.

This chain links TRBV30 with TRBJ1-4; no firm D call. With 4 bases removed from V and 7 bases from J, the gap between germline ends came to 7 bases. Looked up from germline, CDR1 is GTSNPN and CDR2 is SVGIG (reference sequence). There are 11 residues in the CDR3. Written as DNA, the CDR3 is TGTGCCTGGAAGGAGGTTGAAAAACTGTTTTTT. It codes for CAWKEVEKLFF.